This paragraph covers one T cell receptor (beta chain) sequence. This sample stems from a study of blood T cell repertoires in COVID-19. The method was immunoSEQ multiplex PCR; TCRdb's version includes in-frame clones alone and lacks a portion of them. The sample includes over 100,000 clones, 82% of them seen just once. This TCR came from a man aged 55 to 70 with acute or convalescent COVID-19. The sequenced material came from peripheral blood.

The CDR3 DNA follows: TGTGCCAGCAGCTCCGCACAGGGTAATTCACCCCTCCACTTT. Translation gives CASSSAQGNSPLHF. This chain uses TRBV11-2 with TRBJ1-6; weak D call: TRBD1 (6 bases). Germline V gene sequence: CDR1 SGHAT, CDR2 FQNNGV. Trimming pared 4 bases from V and 6 bases from J, leaving 10 bases between. The CDR3 runs to 14 residues.